These 30 T cell receptor beta chains share one sample of origin, sequenced in a study of control samples from healthy donors and cancer patients (TCRdb year 2020). Library construction relied on the immunoSEQ multiplex PCR assay. TCRdb retrieved this table from immuneACCESS and kept in-frame rearrangements only. Not all clones are present; in checked studies, unresolved V genes account for under half, and no reason is known for the remainder. The sample table holds 100,000 to 150,000 clones, of which approximately 91% were seen once. The ten largest make up more than 2.5% of the sample. The sample comprised blood. The receptors shown here come from a man aged 50 to 59 in good health.

This sequence joins TRBV5-4 and TRBJ2-6, with TRBD1 matching over 9 bases. This CDR3 has 17 amino acids. The germline CDR1 and CDR2 sequences are SGHNT and YYREEE (reference sequence). The V gene end was trimmed by 4 bases and the J gene end by 4 bases; junction bases not matched to a gene: 9. This CDR3 is CASSPTGGAGGANVLTF. Here the CDR3 DNA reads TGTGCCAGCAGCCCAACAGGGGGCGCGGGCGGGGCCAACGTCCTGACTTTC.

This clone was detected only once. The chain links TRBV18 to TRBJ1-1, with 7 positions matching TRBD1. J gave up 3 bases and V 4 bases, and 2 bases lay outside the gene matches. This CDR3 region has 13 residues. The germline CDR1 and CDR2 sequences are KGHSH and LQKENI. The CDR3 nucleotides read TGTGCCAGCTCACTCCAGGGGGACACTGAAGCTTTCTTT. As protein: CASSLQGDTEAFF.

The rearrangement joins TRBV5-6 to TRBJ1-1; 9 nucleotides line up with TRBD1. V was clipped by 4 bases and J by 8 bases; unmatched bases: 12. The CDR3 has 15 residues. Germline assignment: CDR1 SGHDT and CDR2 YYEEEE. The CDR3 DNA sequence: TGTGCCAGCAGCGGAACGGGACAGGGAAACCAGGAAGCTTTCTTT. Translating it yields CASSGTGQGNQEAFF.

The chain recombines TRBV27 with TRBJ2-5, with 15 nucleotides matching TRBD2. Per germline, CDR1 MNHEY and CDR2 SMNVEV (reference sequence). With V trimmed by 4 bases and J by 5 bases, 11 bases remained unmatched. There are 18 residues in the CDR3. In DNA form, the CDR3 reads TGTGCCAGCAGTTCCATATGGACTAGCGGGGGGGCCGGTGAGACCCAGTACTTC. Protein product: CASSSIWTSGGAGETQYF.

This chain joins TRBV7-9 and TRBJ1-3; D may be TRBD1 (6 bases). Germline CDR1 and CDR2: SEHNR and FQNEAQ (reference sequence). The CDR3 is 17 residues long. V dropped 3 bases and J dropped 1 base, with 16 bases sitting between them. CDR3 protein: CASSFVVGGESGNTIYF. CDR3 coding DNA: TGTGCCAGCAGCTTTGTGGTGGGGGGCGAGTCTGGAAACACCATATATTTT.

This clone has only one observation. This chain connects TRBV2 to TRBJ2-4, with unresolved D. V was shortened by 8 bases and J by 0 bases, with 11 bases between the two germline ends. Per germline, CDR1 SNHLY and CDR2 FYNNEI. The CDR3 runs to 14 residues. The CDR3 loop reads CASQDYIAKNIQYF. The DNA for the CDR3 is TGTGCCAGCCAGGATTACATAGCCAAAAACATTCAGTACTTC.

This clone was seen once. The chain carries TRBV12-3 or TRBV12-4 and TRBJ1-2; TRBD1 might be the D (6 bases). V gave up 7 bases and J gave up 2 bases, with 11 bases separating them. This CDR3 region has 13 residues. The CDR3 nucleotides read TGTGCCAGCACCTCACAGGGAAACTATGGCTACACCTTC. Its protein product is CASTSQGNYGYTF.

The chain carries TRBV7-2 and TRBJ2-1; no clear D. Germline-derived CDR1 and CDR2 are SGHTA and FQGNSA. CDR3 length: 12 amino acids. V gave up 2 bases and J gave up 7 bases, with 6 bases separating them. The CDR3 sequence: CASSLTRNEQFF. CDR3 DNA sequence: TGTGCCAGCAGCTTAACCAGGAATGAGCAGTTCTTC.

The V and J genes are TRBV11-2 and TRBJ2-7, with D unresolved. The CDR3 runs 13 residues. The V end lost 1 base, the J end lost 6 bases, and 10 bases lay between the germline ends. Germline V gene lookup returns CDR1 SGHAT and CDR2 FQNNGV. The CDR3 spells CASSLGLSSEQYF. CDR3 nucleotide sequence: TGTGCCAGCAGCTTAGGATTGTCTTCCGAGCAGTACTTC. The full variable domain, in which reference TRBV11-2 and TRBJ2-7 provide the parts outside the CDR3, is EAGVAQSPRYKIIEKRQSVAFWCNPISGHATLYWYQQILGQGPKLLIQFQNNGVVDDSQLPKDRFSAERLKGVDSTLKIQPAKLEDSAVYLCASSLGLSSEQYFGPGTRLTVT.

V is TRBV5-8 and J is TRBJ1-6, with 7 positions matching TRBD1. CDR1 and CDR2 (germline): SGHTS, YDEGEE. The V and J ends lost 5 bases and 14 bases, in that order; junction bases with no gene match: 13. The CDR3 spans 14 residues. This CDR3 reads CASSNRDRSLSLHF. The CDR3 nucleotides read TGTGCCAGCAGTAACCGGGACAGATCTTTATCCCTCCACTTT. Using reference TRBV5-8 and TRBJ1-6 for the parts outside the CDR3, the full variable domain is EAGVTQSPTHLIKTRGQQATLRCSPISGHTSVYWYQQALGLGLQFLLWYDEGEERNRGNFPPRFSGRQFPNYSSELNVNALELEDSALYLCASSNRDRSLSLHFGNGTRLTVT.

V usage is TRBV2 and J usage is TRBJ2-7; D not certain. CDR3 length: 11 residues. In germline, CDR1 is SNHLY, CDR2 FYNNEI. V was pared by 8 bases and J by 4 bases, with 9 bases between. The CDR3 nucleotides are TGTGCCAGCTGTACAAAATACGAGCAGTACTTC. Translating gives CASCTKYEQYF. The full variable domain, in which reference TRBV2 and TRBJ2-7 provide the parts outside the CDR3, is EPEVTQTPSHQVTQMGQEVILRCVPISNHLYFYWYRQILGQKVEFLVSFYNNEISEKSEIFDDQFSVERPDGSNFTLKIRSTKLEDSAMYFCASCTKYEQYFGPGTRLTVT.

V and J are TRBV5-6 and TRBJ1-2; no clear D gene. This CDR3 is 13 amino acids long. Germline loops: CDR1 SGHDT, CDR2 YYEEEE. The germline V and J ends were trimmed by 5 bases and 7 bases, with 15 bases remaining between them. The CDR3 loop reads CASRLTRGGGYTF. CDR3 bases: TGTGCCAGCAGATTGACCCGGGGTGGTGGCTACACCTTC.

This rearrangement joins TRBV10-3 to TRBJ1-5; no clear D gene. V was shortened by 6 bases and J by 5 bases, with 8 bases between the two germline ends. Germline V gives CDR1 ENHRY, CDR2 SYGVKD. This CDR3 comprises 12 residues. The CDR3 sequence is CAISNRDQPQHF. CDR3 nucleotide sequence: TGTGCCATCAGCAACAGAGATCAGCCCCAGCATTTT.

The chain is built from TRBV7-9 and TRBJ1-2; 7 bases line up with TRBD1. There are 12 residues in the CDR3. In germline, CDR1 is SEHNR, CDR2 FQNEAQ (reference sequence). V lost 6 bases to trimming and J lost 8 bases; unmatched junction nucleotides: 6. The CDR3: CASRGTVLGYTF. DNA for the CDR3: TGTGCCAGCAGAGGGACAGTCCTAGGCTACACCTTC.

This clone appeared a few times. The genes are TRBV15 and TRBJ2-5; D is possibly TRBD1 (6 bases). This CDR3 comprises 15 residues. Germline CDR1 reads LNHNV; CDR2 reads YYDKDF (reference sequence). V lost 0 bases to trimming and J lost 4 bases, with 12 bases between them. Here the CDR3 DNA reads TGTGCCACCAGCAGAGAAACAGGGTTGCGAGAGACCCAGTACTTC. This codes for CATSRETGLRETQYF.

The chain carries TRBV7-9 and TRBJ1-1, with D possibly matching TRBD1 (5 bases). Between the trimmed V and J ends, which lost 8 bases and 4 bases, there was a span of 14 bases. Germline assignment: CDR1 SEHNR and CDR2 FQNEAQ (reference sequence). The CDR3 loop spans 13 amino acids. CDR3 sequence (DNA): TGTGCCAGCCGGCTAAGGGGCGGCACTGAAGCTTTCTTT. Translating gives CASRLRGGTEAFF.

This clone came up a few times. Other DNA sequences in the same sample also yield this CDR3. The chain is built from TRBV6-1 and TRBJ1-5; possible D gene TRBD1, 6 bases. Germline V gene lookup returns CDR1 MNHNS and CDR2 SASEGT. This CDR3 has 15 residues. V was cut by 3 bases and J by 5 bases, with 14 bases left in between. Here the CDR3 DNA reads TGTGCCAGCAGTGACGGACAGAGATCCTATCAGCCCCAGCATTTT. Encoded protein: CASSDGQRSYQPQHF.

This clone was observed a single time. The chain links TRBV27 to TRBJ2-3; maybe TRBD1 (5 bases). CDR1 is MNHEY, CDR2 SMNVEV, per germline (reference sequence). CDR3 length equals 15 residues. Trimming pared 3 bases from V and 3 bases from J, leaving 13 bases between. In DNA, the CDR3 is TGTGCCAGCAGTTTCGAAGGGGCGCGGACAGATACGCAGTATTTT. Its translation is CASSFEGARTDTQYF.

The rearrangement links TRBV2 to TRBJ1-2, with a tentative D call TRBD1 (6 bases). Trimming took 3 bases from V and 4 from J, leaving 12 bases between them. The CDR3 is made up of 14 amino acids. Germline V gene data show CDR1 as SNHLY and CDR2 as FYNNEI. CDR3 protein: CASSENREPYGYTF. The CDR3 DNA sequence: TGTGCCAGCAGTGAGAACAGGGAGCCCTATGGCTACACCTTC.

The chain joins TRBV19 to TRBJ1-2, with D perhaps matching TRBD1 (6 bases). Trimming stripped 6 bases from V and 4 bases from J, with 15 bases between. The germline V gene has CDR1 LNHDA and CDR2 SQIVND (reference sequence). The CDR3 loop spans 14 amino acids. Here the CDR3 reads CASRVPRGLYGYTF. The CDR3, as DNA: TGTGCCAGTAGAGTTCCCAGGGGTCTCTATGGCTACACCTTC.

The chain uses TRBV7-9 and TRBJ2-3, with 15 bases matching TRBD2. The J segment lost 6 bases and the V segment lost 3 bases, leaving 7 bases of the junction unmatched. The CDR3 extends over 17 amino acids. Germline lookup yields CDR1 SEHNR and CDR2 FQNEAQ (reference sequence). In nucleotides, the CDR3 is TGTGCCAGCAGCTTCACGGGACTAGCGGGGGGAGGTGATACGCAGTATTTT. Translation: CASSFTGLAGGGDTQYF.

The V gene is TRBV28, the J gene TRBJ1-5; TRBD1 matches 9 bases. Germline CDR1 MDHEN, CDR2 SYDVKM. The CDR3 spans 14 residues. Trimming at V came to 7 bases and at J to 6 bases, leaving 7 bases not matched to a gene. As DNA, the CDR3 is TGTGCCAGCATCCTACAGGGGGCGGGTCAGCCCCAGCATTTT. Amino acids: CASILQGAGQPQHF.

Comment on this clone: Other DNA variants within this sample encode the same CDR3. The chain carries TRBV7-3 and TRBJ1-1, with 9 positions matching TRBD1. This CDR3 comprises 14 residues. Germline CDR1 SGHTA, CDR2 FQGTGA. V was pared by 5 bases and J by 1 base, with 2 bases of the junction left unmatched. CDR3 amino acids: CASSLQGANTEAFF. The CDR3 nucleotides read TGTGCCAGCAGCCTACAGGGGGCGAACACTGAAGCTTTCTTT.

The chain couples TRBV11-1 to TRBJ2-7, with no clear D. The CDR3 loop spans 12 amino acids. The germline V and J ends were trimmed by 2 bases and 0 bases, with 2 bases remaining between them. Germline V lookup: CDR1 SGHAT, CDR2 FQDESV (reference sequence). The CDR3 loop reads CASSLNSYEQYF. CDR3 in DNA: TGTGCCAGCAGCTTAAACTCCTACGAGCAGTACTTC.

This chain links TRBV15 with TRBJ2-7, with D maybe TRBD2 (7 bases). This CDR3 comprises 15 residues. The ends were cut back, 1 base at V and 2 bases at J, with 12 bases in the middle. Germline CDR1 is LNHNV and CDR2 is YYDKDF (reference sequence). CDR3 protein: CATSRGSGGTYEQYF. The CDR3 coding sequence is TGTGCCACCAGCAGAGGATCGGGGGGCACCTACGAGCAGTACTTC.

This clone was counted once. The chain couples TRBV15 to TRBJ2-7, with D maybe TRBD1 (5 bases). The germline gives CDR1 LNHNV, CDR2 YYDKDF (reference sequence). Trimming removed 5 bases at V and 2 bases at J, with 13 bases between. The CDR3 is made up of 14 amino acids. CDR3 protein: CATSRTGDTYEQYF. CDR3 in DNA: TGTGCCACCAGCCGAACAGGTGATACCTACGAGCAGTACTTC.

This chain links TRBV7-9 with TRBJ1-5; D is undetermined. The germline V and J ends were trimmed by 5 bases and 3 bases, with 14 bases remaining between them. CDR3 length: 15 amino acids. Germline lookup yields CDR1 SEHNR and CDR2 FQNEAQ (reference sequence). Written as DNA, the CDR3 is TGTGCCAGCAGCATAGGAGAGACGAACAATCAGCCCCAGCATTTT. Encoded protein: CASSIGETNNQPQHF.

The chain carries TRBV10-3 and TRBJ2-3; no clear D. The germline V gene encodes CDR1 ENHRY and CDR2 SYGVKD. The V gene lost 0 bases and the J gene lost 0 bases, with 10 bases spanning the gap. This CDR3 is built from 16 residues. The CDR3 DNA reads as TGTGCCATCAGTGAGTCGGGGATAGCTAGCACAGATACGCAGTATTTT. The encoded protein is CAISESGIASTDTQYF.

The chain links TRBV11-2 to TRBJ2-1, with 11 nucleotides matching TRBD2. The V gene end was trimmed by 5 bases and the J gene end by 3 bases; junction bases not matched to a gene: 3. The CDR3 sequence is 15 residues long. Germline V gene data show CDR1 as SGHAT and CDR2 as FQNNGV. The CDR3 sequence: CASSDSGGVYNEQFF. DNA for the CDR3: TGTGCCAGCAGCGATAGCGGGGGGGTCTACAATGAGCAGTTCTTC.

This chain joins TRBV30 and TRBJ1-1; 7 bases line up with TRBD1. CDR1 GTSNPN and CDR2 SVGIG come from the germline V gene (reference sequence). V gave up 0 bases and J gave up 8 bases; unmatched junction bases: 9. The CDR3 covers 14 residues. The CDR3 reads CAWSVQGGGIEAFF. Written as DNA, the CDR3 is TGTGCCTGGAGTGTACAAGGGGGCGGGATCGAAGCTTTCTTT.